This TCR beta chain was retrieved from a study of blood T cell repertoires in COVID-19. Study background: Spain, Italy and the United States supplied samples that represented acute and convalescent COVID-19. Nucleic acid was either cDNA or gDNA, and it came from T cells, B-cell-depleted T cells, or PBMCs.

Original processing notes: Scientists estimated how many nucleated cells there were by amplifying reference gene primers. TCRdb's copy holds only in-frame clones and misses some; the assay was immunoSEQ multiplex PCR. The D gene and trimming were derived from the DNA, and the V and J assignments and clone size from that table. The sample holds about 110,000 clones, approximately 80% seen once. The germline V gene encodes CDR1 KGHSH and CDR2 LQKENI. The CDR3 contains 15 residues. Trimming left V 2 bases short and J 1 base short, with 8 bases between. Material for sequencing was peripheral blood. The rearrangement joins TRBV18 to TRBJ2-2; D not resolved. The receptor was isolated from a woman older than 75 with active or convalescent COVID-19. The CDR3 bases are TGTGCCAGCTCACCATCCTCAGGGAACACCGGGGAGCTGTTTTTT. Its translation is CASSPSSGNTGELFF.